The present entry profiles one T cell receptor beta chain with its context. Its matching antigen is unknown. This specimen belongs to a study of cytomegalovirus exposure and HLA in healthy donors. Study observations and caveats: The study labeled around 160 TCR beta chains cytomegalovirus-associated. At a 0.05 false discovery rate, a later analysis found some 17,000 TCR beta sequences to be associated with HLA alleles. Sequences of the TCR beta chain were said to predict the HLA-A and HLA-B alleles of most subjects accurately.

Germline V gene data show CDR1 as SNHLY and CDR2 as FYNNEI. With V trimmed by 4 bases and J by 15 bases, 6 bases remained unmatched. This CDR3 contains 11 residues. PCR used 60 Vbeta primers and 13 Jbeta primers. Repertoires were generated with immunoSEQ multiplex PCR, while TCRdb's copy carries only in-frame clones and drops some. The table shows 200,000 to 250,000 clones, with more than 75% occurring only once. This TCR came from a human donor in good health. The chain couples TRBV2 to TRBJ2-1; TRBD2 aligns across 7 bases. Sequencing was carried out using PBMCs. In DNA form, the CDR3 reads TGTGCCAGCAGTGCTACTAGCGTATGGTTCTTC. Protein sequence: CASSATSVWFF.